One sample yielded the 23 T cell receptor beta chains listed below, sequenced in a study of T cells in women clearing cervical HPV infection. TCRdb's table, derived via immunoSEQ multiplex PCR, lists solely in-frame clones and lacks some. The specimen's table records tens of thousands of clones. The sample was blood buffy coat. The receptor source for this set is a woman aged 18-69 years with a cervical HPV16 infection that either progressed to CIN3+ or cleared (not recorded which).

On this clone: The CDR3 end is not reached by the read, which stops 3 residues before it; the germline J gene fills it in. The gene calls are TRBV7-6 and TRBJ1-1, with TRBD1 matching over 7 bases. The CDR3 loop spans 14 amino acids. CDR1 SGHVS and CDR2 FNYEAQ come from the germline V gene. Trimming at V came to 6 bases and at J to 4 bases, leaving 8 bases not matched to a gene. Incomplete CDR3 DNA: TGTGCCAGCAGTTCGACCCACAGGGGCACTGAA. Translation: CASSSTHRGTE. The full CDR3 is CASSSTHRGTEAFF.

A remark on this clone: Read sequence stops 3 residues before the CDR3 end, and the germline J gene provides the missing end. The chain joins TRBV7-2 to TRBJ1-4, with D tentatively TRBD1 (6 bases). The germline V gene has CDR1 SGHTA and CDR2 FQGNSA. V was cut by 1 base and J by 10 bases, with 13 bases left in between. The CDR3 length is 14 residues. The CDR3 DNA, read in part, is TGTGCCAGCAGCTTAGGGGGAGGGGGGGCAAAA. This codes for CASSLGGGGAK. The entire CDR3 protein reads CASSLGGGGAKLFF.

On this clone: The sequence runs out 3 residues before the end of the CDR3; the remainder is reconstructed from the germline J gene. This chain joins TRBV5-4 and TRBJ1-4; D is perhaps TRBD1 (6 bases). The CDR3 runs to 16 residues. Germline-derived CDR1 and CDR2 are SGHNT and YYREEE (reference sequence). CDR3 region: CASRHTGSGYYSPLFF. The DNA read from the CDR3 is TGTGCCAGCAGGCATACAGGGAGCGGCTACTACTCACCA.

On this clone: The read finishes 3 residues shy of the CDR3 end, and the germline J gene is used to complete it. The rearrangement joins TRBV2 to TRBJ2-7, with a tentative D call TRBD2 (5 bases). V gave up 7 bases and J gave up 0 bases, with 10 bases separating them. The CDR3 is 13 amino acids. Germline values: CDR1 SNHLY, CDR2 FYNNEI. The CDR3 spells CASNTAGSYEQYF. The DNA read from the CDR3 is TGTGCCAGCAATACGGCGGGCTCCTACGAG.

Comment on this clone: From the germline J gene comes the end of the CDR3, since the read stops 3 residues before it. This chain uses TRBV20-1 with TRBJ1-1; 8 bases line up with TRBD1. Unmatched junction bases numbered 0, after V lost 0 bases and J lost 3 bases. The CDR3 totals 13 residues. Germline V gene lookup returns CDR1 DFQATT and CDR2 SNEGSKA (reference sequence). The sequenced part of the CDR3 DNA is TGCAGTGCTAGAGAGACAGGGGACACTGAA. Protein: CSARETGDTE. The whole CDR3 sequence reads CSARETGDTEAFF.

A remark on this clone: The read gets to within 3 residues of the CDR3 end, and the germline J gene fills in the rest. This chain links TRBV24-1 with TRBJ2-1, with 11 bases fitting TRBD1. CDR1 is KGHDR and CDR2 is SFDVKD in the germline V gene. V shed 5 bases, J shed 8 bases, and the junction held 4 bases outside the gene matches. CDR3 length: 14 residues. CDR3 amino acids: CATSGTGGTYEQFF. The sequenced part of the CDR3 DNA is TGTGCCACCAGTGGGACAGGGGGCACTTATGAG.

As to this clone: The CDR3 end falls 3 residues outside the read, so it is completed with the germline J gene. The chain joins TRBV12-3 or TRBV12-4 to TRBJ1-2; D possibly corresponds to TRBD1 (6 bases). The CDR3 has 13 amino acids. The CDR3 here is CASSLVNGGGYTF. CDR3 DNA, as far as it was read: TGTGCCAGCAGTTTAGTTAATGGGGGCGGC.

As to this clone: The DNA ends 3 residues before the CDR3 does, and the rest of the CDR3 is filled in from the germline J gene. The chain employs TRBV5-1 and TRBJ2-3, with D possibly TRBD1 on 6 matching bases. V shed 1 base and J shed 0 bases, with 9 bases lying between them. This CDR3 comprises 15 residues. Germline CDR1 is SGHRS and CDR2 is YFSETQ. The covered CDR3 bases are TGCGCCAGCAGCTTGAGGGGACAAAGCACAGATACG. Its translation is CASSLRGQSTDT. The entire CDR3 protein reads CASSLRGQSTDTQYF.

With regard to this clone: The CDR3 end is not reached by the read, which stops 3 residues before it; the germline J gene fills it in. The genes are TRBV19 and TRBJ2-1; a weak D match, TRBD2 (5 bases). CDR1 and CDR2 (germline): LNHDA, SQIVND (reference sequence). The CDR3 loop spans 12 amino acids. V dropped 5 bases and J dropped 9 bases, with 11 bases sitting between them. The CDR3 reads CASSPRTPEQFF. CDR3 DNA (partial): TGTGCCAGTAGTCCTCGGACTCCTGAG.

With regard to this clone: The observed sequence ends 3 residues before the CDR3 terminus, with the missing tail filled in from the germline J gene. The V gene is TRBV19, the J gene TRBJ1-5, with 9 nucleotides matching TRBD1. The V segment lost 7 bases and the J segment 6 bases; nucleotides outside the gene matches: 10. The CDR3 loop spans 15 amino acids. Looked up from germline, CDR1 is LNHDA and CDR2 is SQIVND (reference sequence). Here the CDR3 reads CASMDGTGMRQPQHF. CDR3 DNA, as far as it was read: TGTGCCAGTATGGACGGGACAGGGATGCGTCAGCCC.

About this clone: The read ends 3 residues early relative to the CDR3; the germline J gene fills the gap. The chain combines TRBV6-1 with TRBJ2-1; D possibly corresponds to TRBD2 (6 bases). There are 15 residues in the CDR3. V was clipped by 4 bases and J by 7 bases, with 17 bases between them. Germline CDR1 is MNHNS and CDR2 is SASEGT. CDR3 DNA (partial): TGTGCCAGCAGTGGGGACTCGGATAGCACGAATGAG. Its protein is CASSGDSDSTNE. The whole CDR3 protein reads CASSGDSDSTNEQFF.

Concerning this clone itself: At one boundary the junction diverges from the germline segment, which might be a read error. The read ends 3 residues before the CDR3 terminus; that terminus is restored from the germline J gene. The gene calls are TRBV19 and TRBJ1-3, with unresolved D. Per germline, CDR1 LNHDA and CDR2 SQIVND (reference sequence). There are 13 residues in the CDR3. The covered CDR3 bases are TGTGCCATTAGTATTGCTATTGGAAACACC. Translated, it gives CAISIAIGNT. The full-length CDR3 reads as CAISIAIGNTIYF.

As to this clone: The read finishes 3 residues shy of the CDR3 end, and the germline J gene is used to complete it. The gene calls are TRBV2 and TRBJ2-2; D is perhaps TRBD1 (7 bases). The CDR3 sequence is 15 residues long. Germline V gene data show CDR1 as SNHLY and CDR2 as FYNNEI. CDR3 protein: CASSAGGQPNEKLFF. The CDR3 bases that were read are TGTGCCAGCAGTGCCGGGGGACAGCCTAATGAAAAG. Combining the CDR3 with reference TRBV2 and TRBJ2-2 gives the whole variable domain EPEVTQTPSHQVTQMGQEVILRCVPISNHLYFYWYRQILGQKVEFLVSFYNNEISEKSEIFDDQFSVERPDGSNFTLKIRSTKLEDSAMYFCASSAGGQPNEKLFFGEGSRLTVL.

About this clone itself: The read falls 3 residues short of the CDR3 end, and the missing part is taken from the germline J gene. The chain links TRBV5-1 to TRBJ2-1; perhaps TRBD2 as D (5 bases). This CDR3 contains 15 residues. V gave up 3 bases and J gave up 0 bases, with 10 bases separating them. Germline V gene lookup returns CDR1 SGHRS and CDR2 YFSETQ. The chain's CDR3 is CASSYGLSSYNEQFF. CDR3 DNA (partial): TGCGCCAGCAGCTACGGACTGAGCTCCTACAATGAG. Based on the CDR3 plus reference TRBV5-1 and TRBJ2-1, the full variable domain is KAGVTQTPRYLIKTRGQQVTLSCSPISGHRSVSWYQQTPGQGLQFLFEYFSETQRNKGNFPGRFSGRQFSNSRSEMNVSTLELGDSALYLCASSYGLSSYNEQFFGPGTRLTVL.

Regarding this clone: From the germline J gene comes the end of the CDR3, since the read stops 3 residues before it. This chain links TRBV20-1 with TRBJ2-7, with D possibly matching TRBD2 (7 bases). The CDR3 is made up of 15 amino acids. V dropped 5 bases and J dropped 3 bases, with 20 bases sitting between them. Germline assignment: CDR1 DFQATT and CDR2 SNEGSKA (reference sequence). CDR3 protein: CSAPKNGGTRYEQYF. CDR3 DNA, as far as it was read: TGCAGTGCTCCAAAAAACGGGGGGACACGCTACGAG.

As concerns this clone: The read finishes 3 residues shy of the CDR3 end, and the germline J gene is used to complete it. The chain is built from TRBV19 and TRBJ2-3; maybe TRBD1 (6 bases). The CDR3 is 17 amino acids. Per germline, CDR1 LNHDA and CDR2 SQIVND (reference sequence). CDR3 DNA, as far as it was read: TGTGCCAGTAGTATCAGACCATTCTCACAGGGAGACCAGCCG. It encodes CASSIRPFSQGDQP. The complete CDR3 reads CASSIRPFSQGDQPQYF.

Comments on this clone: The CDR3 extends 3 residues past the end of the read, so its final part is completed from the germline J gene. The chain carries TRBV11-2 and TRBJ1-1, with 10 positions matching TRBD1. The CDR3 is made up of 14 amino acids. Germline V gene sequence: CDR1 SGHAT, CDR2 FQNNGV. Unmatched junction bases numbered 6, after V lost 5 bases and J lost 6 bases. CDR3 amino acids: CASSGTGAPAEAFF. The DNA read from the CDR3 is TGTGCCAGCAGCGGGACAGGGGCCCCTGCTGAA.

The CDR3 is CAGGGRPSPTDTQYF. CDR3 DNA (partial): TGTGCCGGGGGGGGCAGGCCGAGTCCCACAGATACG. The chain employs TRBV30 and TRBJ2-3; D might be TRBD2 (7 bases). Read sequence stops 3 residues before the CDR3 end, and the germline J gene provides the missing end. In germline, CDR1 is GTSNPN, CDR2 SVGIG (reference sequence). Between the trimmed V and J ends, which lost 8 bases and 2 bases, there was a span of 20 bases. The CDR3 spans 15 residues. Combining the CDR3 with reference TRBV30 and TRBJ2-3 gives the whole variable domain SQTIHQWPATLVQPVGSPLSLECTVEGTSNPNLYWYRQAAGRGLQLLFYSVGIGQISSEVPQNLSASRPQDRQFILSSKKLLLSDSGFYLCAGGGRPSPTDTQYFGPGTRLTVL.

About this clone: Read coverage stops 3 residues before the CDR3 terminus; the germline J gene supplies the remainder. The chain uses TRBV7-3 and TRBJ2-5, with TRBD2 matching 10 bases. V shed 5 bases and J 5 bases; nucleotides not matched to a gene: 8. The CDR3 runs 15 residues. CDR1 is SGHTA, CDR2 FQGTGA, per germline. The CDR3: CASSLRAGGPETQYF. CDR3 DNA (partial): TGTGCCAGCAGCCTCCGAGCGGGGGGGCCGGAGACC.

About this clone: The read gets to within 3 residues of the CDR3 end, and the germline J gene fills in the rest. V and J are TRBV7-2 and TRBJ1-6; D uncertain. The germline V gene has CDR1 SGHTA and CDR2 FQGNSA. V gave up 2 bases and J gave up 9 bases, with 5 bases separating them. The CDR3 loop spans 12 amino acids. The covered CDR3 bases are TGTGCCAGCAGCTTATCTCTTTCACCC. Its protein product is CASSLSLSP. The whole CDR3 region reads CASSLSLSPLHF.

Concerning this clone: The read falls 3 residues short of the CDR3 end, and the missing part is taken from the germline J gene. This chain joins TRBV30 and TRBJ1-1; no definite D call. CDR1 and CDR2 from the germline V gene are GTSNPN and SVGIG (reference sequence). The CDR3 has 12 residues. CDR3: CAWSGGELVAFF. The covered CDR3 bases are TGTGCCTGGAGTGGTGGAGAGCTAGTA.

As to this clone: The read halts 3 residues ahead of the CDR3 end, with the missing end drawn from the germline J gene. This chain connects TRBV5-4 to TRBJ1-1; a weak D match, TRBD1 (6 bases). Trimming cost V 4 bases and J 1 base, with 8 bases left between them. From germline, CDR1 is SGHNT and CDR2 YYREEE (reference sequence). This CDR3 region has 13 residues. The CDR3 region is CASSVDRNTEAFF. The covered CDR3 bases are TGTGCCAGCAGCGTGGACAGGAACACTGAA.

Concerning this clone itself: The CDR3 extends 3 residues past the end of the read, so its final part is completed from the germline J gene. The V gene is TRBV5-1, the J gene TRBJ1-2, with 7 bases fitting TRBD1. Trimming at V came to 0 bases and at J to 1 base, leaving 3 bases not matched to a gene. Germline CDR1 and CDR2: SGHRS and YFSETQ. This CDR3 is 15 amino acids long. The CDR3 DNA, read in part, is TGCGCCAGCAGCTTGGGGGGACAGCTTAACTATGGC. Translation gives CASSLGGQLNYG. The whole CDR3 sequence is CASSLGGQLNYGYTF.